The sequence of this T cell receptor (beta chain) was determined in a study of blood T cell repertoires in COVID-19. As for the study in general: The United States, Italy and Spain were the sources of the acute and convalescent COVID-19 samples. PBMCs, B-cell-depleted T cells, or T cells provided the cDNA or gDNA that made up the material.

The CDR3 covers 13 residues. Germline CDR1 reads SGHRS; CDR2 reads YFSETQ. V lost 3 bases to trimming and J lost 3 bases; unmatched junction nucleotides: 3. Participant age was about 18 to 89 years, and participants resided in 20 to 30 US areas. The study counted Cohort 3 donors as recovered given two negative PCRs, clearance, or symptom resolution. Here immunoSEQ multiplex PCR was the method, and the copy in TCRdb shows in-frame clones only, minus some. This sample carries about 160,000 clones, approximately 77% of them seen once, and the ten largest clones take 15% to 20%. This sequence joins TRBV5-1 and TRBJ2-7; 7 bases fit TRBD1. The specimen sequenced was PBMCs or T cells enriched from blood (not recorded which). The sequence derives from a man in his sixties who had recovered from COVID-19. The CDR3 nucleotides are TGCGCCAGCAGCTCCCGACAGGGCTACGAGCAGTACTTC. Translating it yields CASSSRQGYEQYF. Using reference TRBV5-1 and TRBJ2-7 for the parts outside the CDR3, the full variable domain is KAGVTQTPRYLIKTRGQQVTLSCSPISGHRSVSWYQQTPGQGLQFLFEYFSETQRNKGNFPGRFSGRQFSNSRSEMNVSTLELGDSALYLCASSSRQGYEQYFGPGTRLTVT.